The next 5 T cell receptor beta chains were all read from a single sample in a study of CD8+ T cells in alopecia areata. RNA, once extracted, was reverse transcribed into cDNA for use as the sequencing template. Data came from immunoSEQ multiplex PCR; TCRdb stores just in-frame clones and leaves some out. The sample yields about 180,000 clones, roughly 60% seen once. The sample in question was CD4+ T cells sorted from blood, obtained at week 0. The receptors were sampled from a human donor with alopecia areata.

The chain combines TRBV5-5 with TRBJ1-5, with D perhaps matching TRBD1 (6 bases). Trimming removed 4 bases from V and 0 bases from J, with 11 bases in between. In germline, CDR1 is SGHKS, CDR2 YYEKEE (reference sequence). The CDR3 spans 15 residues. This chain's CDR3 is CASSRTVNSNQPQHF. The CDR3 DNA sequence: TGTGCCAGCAGCCGGACAGTAAATAGCAATCAGCCCCAGCATTTT.

CDR3 residues: CASSPGTGQETQYF. The CDR3 bases are TGTGCCAGCAGCCCCGGGACAGGCCAAGAGACCCAGTACTTC. This sequence joins TRBV7-7 and TRBJ2-5; 8 positions agree with TRBD1. CDR3 size: 14 residues. With V trimmed by 5 bases and J by 1 base, 3 bases remained unmatched. Germline V lookup: CDR1 SSHAT, CDR2 FNYEAQ (reference sequence).

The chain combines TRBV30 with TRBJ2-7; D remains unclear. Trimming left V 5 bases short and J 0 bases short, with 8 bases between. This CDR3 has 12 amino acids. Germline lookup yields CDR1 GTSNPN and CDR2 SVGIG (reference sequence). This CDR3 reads CAWELNSYEQYF. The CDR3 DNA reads TGTGCCTGGGAATTGAACTCCTACGAGCAGTACTTC. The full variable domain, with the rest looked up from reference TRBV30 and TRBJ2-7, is SQTIHQWPATLVQPVGSPLSLECTVEGTSNPNLYWYRQAAGRGLQLLFYSVGIGQISSEVPQNLSASRPQDRQFILSSKKLLLSDSGFYLCAWELNSYEQYFGPGTRLTVT.

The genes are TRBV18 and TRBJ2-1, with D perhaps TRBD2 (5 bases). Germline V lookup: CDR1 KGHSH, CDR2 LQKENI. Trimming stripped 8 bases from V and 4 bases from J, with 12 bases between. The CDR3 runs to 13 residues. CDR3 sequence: CASRGMIYNEQFF. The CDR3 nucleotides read TGTGCCAGCCGAGGGATGATTTACAATGAGCAGTTCTTC.

The CDR3 bases are TGCAGCGTCGTGAACGGCGGGGAGCTGTTTTTT. Amino acid sequence: CSVVNGGELFF. The chain links TRBV29-1 to TRBJ2-2; D uncertain. CDR3 size: 11 residues. Germline V gene data show CDR1 as SQVTM and CDR2 as ANQGSEA. With 6 bases removed from V and 7 bases from J, the gap between germline ends came to 9 bases.